The rows below give T cell receptor beta chains drawn from one sample of a study of cytomegalovirus exposure and HLA in healthy donors. This table comes from immunoSEQ multiplex PCR, and its TCRdb copy is limited to in-frame clones, with some not included. The sample is made up of about 130,000 clones, and the top ten hold over 1.5% of it. Sequencing was done on a sample of PBMCs. The source is a woman between 40 and 50 years old in good health and CMV-seropositive. The CDR3 runs from the conserved cysteine through the conserved F or W.

v_gene	j_gene	CDR3aa
TRBV18	TRBJ2-2	CASSPSGMRELFF
TRBV19	TRBJ2-2	CASSIGVGGANTGELFF
TRBV6-4	TRBJ2-2	CASSSGTGDTGELFF
TRBV5-1	TRBJ2-7	CASSLGTSAPYEQYF
TRBV13	TRBJ1-5	CASSSSRDRDSNQPQHF
TRBV28	TRBJ2-3	CASSFQGTDTQYF
TRBV5-6	TRBJ1-1	CASSLAGRANTEAFF
TRBV29-1	TRBJ2-7	CSVSGTSDTYEQYF
TRBV9	TRBJ2-7	CASSVAAGRVIYSYEQYF
TRBV7-2	TRBJ2-5	CASSLIAGGPSPAETQYF
TRBV7-8	TRBJ2-3	CASSTTRTSEYSLDTQYF
TRBV5-1	TRBJ2-2	CASSPGGPAGELFF
TRBV5-1	TRBJ2-7	CASSWGLRGGPSYEQYF